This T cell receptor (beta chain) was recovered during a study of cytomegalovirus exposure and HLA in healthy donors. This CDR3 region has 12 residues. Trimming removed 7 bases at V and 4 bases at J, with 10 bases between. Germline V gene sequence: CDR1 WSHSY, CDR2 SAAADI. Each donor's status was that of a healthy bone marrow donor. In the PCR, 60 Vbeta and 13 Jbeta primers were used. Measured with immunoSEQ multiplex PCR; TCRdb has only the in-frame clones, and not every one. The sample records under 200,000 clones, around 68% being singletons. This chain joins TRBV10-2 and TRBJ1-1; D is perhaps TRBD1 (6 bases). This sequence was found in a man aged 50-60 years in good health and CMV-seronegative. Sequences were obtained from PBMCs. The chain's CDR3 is CASTLGATEAFF. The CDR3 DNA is TGCGCCAGCACCCTGGGGGCCACTGAAGCTTTCTTT.